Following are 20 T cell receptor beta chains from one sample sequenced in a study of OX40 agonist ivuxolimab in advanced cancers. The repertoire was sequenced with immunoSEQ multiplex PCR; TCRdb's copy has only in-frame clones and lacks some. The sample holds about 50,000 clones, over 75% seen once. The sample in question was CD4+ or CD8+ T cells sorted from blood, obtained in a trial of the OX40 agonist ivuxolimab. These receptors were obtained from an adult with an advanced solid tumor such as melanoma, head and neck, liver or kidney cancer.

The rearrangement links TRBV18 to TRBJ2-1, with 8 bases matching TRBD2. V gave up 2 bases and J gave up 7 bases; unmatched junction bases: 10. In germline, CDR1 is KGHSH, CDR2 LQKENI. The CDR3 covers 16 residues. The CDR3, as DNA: TGTGCCAGCTCACCAGAGGCGGGAGGACTGGGGAATGAGCAGTTCTTC. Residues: CASSPEAGGLGNEQFF.

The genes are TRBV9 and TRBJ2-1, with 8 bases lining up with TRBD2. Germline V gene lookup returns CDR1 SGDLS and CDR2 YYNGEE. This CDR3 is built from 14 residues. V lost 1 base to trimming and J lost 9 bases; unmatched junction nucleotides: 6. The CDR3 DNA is TGTGCCAGCAGCGTAAGCGGGAGACTTACTGAGCAGTTCTTC. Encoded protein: CASSVSGRLTEQFF. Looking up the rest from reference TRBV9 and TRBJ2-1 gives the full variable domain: DSGVTQTPKHLITATGQRVTLRCSPRSGDLSVYWYQQSLDQGLQFLIQYYNGEERAKGNILERFSAQQFPDLHSELNLSSLELGDSALYFCASSVSGRLTEQFFGPGTRLTVL.

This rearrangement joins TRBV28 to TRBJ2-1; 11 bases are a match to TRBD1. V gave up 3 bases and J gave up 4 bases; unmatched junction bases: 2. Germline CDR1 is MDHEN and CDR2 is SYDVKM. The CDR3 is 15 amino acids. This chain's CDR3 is CASSLGQGGYNEQFF. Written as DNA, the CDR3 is TGTGCCAGCAGTTTGGGACAGGGGGGGTACAATGAGCAGTTCTTC.

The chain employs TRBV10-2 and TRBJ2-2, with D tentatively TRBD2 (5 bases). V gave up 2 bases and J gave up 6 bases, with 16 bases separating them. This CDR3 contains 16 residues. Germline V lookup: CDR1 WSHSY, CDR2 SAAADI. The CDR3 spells CASSETTSPLAGELFF. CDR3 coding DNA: TGCGCCAGCAGTGAGACTACTAGTCCGTTAGCCGGGGAGCTGTTTTTT.

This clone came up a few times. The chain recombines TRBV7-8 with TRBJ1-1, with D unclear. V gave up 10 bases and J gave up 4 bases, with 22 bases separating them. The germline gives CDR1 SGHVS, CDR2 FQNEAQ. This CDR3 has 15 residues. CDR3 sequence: CATLPRVTIGTEAFF. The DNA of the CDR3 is TGTGCCACCCTGCCGAGAGTCACTATCGGCACTGAAGCTTTCTTT.

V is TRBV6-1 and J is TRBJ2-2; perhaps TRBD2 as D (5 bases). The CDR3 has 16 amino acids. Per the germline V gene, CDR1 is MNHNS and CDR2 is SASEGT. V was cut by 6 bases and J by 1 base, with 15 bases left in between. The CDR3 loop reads CASSEPRARNTGELFF. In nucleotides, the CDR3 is TGTGCCAGCAGCGAACCGAGGGCCAGGAACACCGGGGAGCTGTTTTTT.

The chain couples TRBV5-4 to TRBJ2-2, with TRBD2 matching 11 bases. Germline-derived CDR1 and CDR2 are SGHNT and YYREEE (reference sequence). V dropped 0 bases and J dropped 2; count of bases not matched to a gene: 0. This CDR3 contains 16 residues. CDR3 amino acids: CASSLGLAGNTGELFF. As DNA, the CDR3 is TGTGCCAGCAGCTTGGGACTAGCGGGAAACACCGGGGAGCTGTTTTTT.

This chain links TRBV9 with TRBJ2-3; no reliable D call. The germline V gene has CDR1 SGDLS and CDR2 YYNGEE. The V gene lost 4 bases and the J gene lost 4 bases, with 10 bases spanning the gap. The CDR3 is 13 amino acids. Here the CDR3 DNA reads TGTGCCAGCAGCAAACCGACGGCAGATACGCAGTATTTT. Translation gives CASSKPTADTQYF.

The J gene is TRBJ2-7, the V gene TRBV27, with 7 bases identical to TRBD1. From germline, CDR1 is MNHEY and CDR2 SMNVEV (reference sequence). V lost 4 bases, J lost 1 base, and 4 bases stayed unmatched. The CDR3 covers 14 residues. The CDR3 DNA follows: TGTGCCAGCAGTTCACCAGGGGGTTCCTACGAGCAGTACTTC. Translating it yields CASSSPGGSYEQYF.

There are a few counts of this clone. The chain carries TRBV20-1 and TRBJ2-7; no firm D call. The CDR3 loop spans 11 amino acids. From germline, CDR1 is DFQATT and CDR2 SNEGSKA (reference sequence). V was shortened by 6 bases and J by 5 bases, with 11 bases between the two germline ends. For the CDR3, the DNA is TGCAGTGCCCTACACCGGGACGAGCAGTACTTC. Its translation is CSALHRDEQYF.

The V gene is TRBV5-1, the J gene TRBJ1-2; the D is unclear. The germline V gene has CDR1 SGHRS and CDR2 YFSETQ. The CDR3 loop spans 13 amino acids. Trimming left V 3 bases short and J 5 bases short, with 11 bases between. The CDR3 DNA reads TGCGCCAGCAGCTCCCTTCCGGAATATGGCTACACCTTC. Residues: CASSSLPEYGYTF.

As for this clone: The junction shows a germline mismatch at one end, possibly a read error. The CDR3 nucleotides read TGTGCCAGCAGTTTATGGAGGGGGACAGGTCCAAACTTC. Translated, it gives CASSLWRGTGPNF. The chain has TRBV28 and TRBJ2-7, with TRBD1 matching over 8 bases. Germline CDR1 reads MDHEN; CDR2 reads SYDVKM. The CDR3 sequence is 13 residues long.

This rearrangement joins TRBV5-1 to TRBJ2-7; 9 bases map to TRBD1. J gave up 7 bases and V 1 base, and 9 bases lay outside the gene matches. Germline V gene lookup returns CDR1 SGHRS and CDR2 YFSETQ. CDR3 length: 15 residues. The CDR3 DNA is TGCGCCAGCAGCTTGTGGGGACAGGGAGAGGGGGAGCAGTACTTC. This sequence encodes CASSLWGQGEGEQYF.

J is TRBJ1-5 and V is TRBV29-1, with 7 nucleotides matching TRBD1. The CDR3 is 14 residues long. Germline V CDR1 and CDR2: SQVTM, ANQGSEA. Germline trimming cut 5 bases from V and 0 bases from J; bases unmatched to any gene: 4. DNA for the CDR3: TGCAGCGTTACCCAGGGGGTTAGCAATCAGCCCCAGCATTTT. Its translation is CSVTQGVSNQPQHF.

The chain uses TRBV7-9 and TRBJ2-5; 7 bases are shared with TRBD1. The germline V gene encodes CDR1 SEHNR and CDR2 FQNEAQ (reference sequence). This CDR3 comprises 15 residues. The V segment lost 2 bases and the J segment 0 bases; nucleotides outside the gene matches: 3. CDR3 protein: CASSLRDSHQETQYF. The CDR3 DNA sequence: TGTGCCAGCAGCTTAAGGGACAGTCACCAAGAGACCCAGTACTTC.

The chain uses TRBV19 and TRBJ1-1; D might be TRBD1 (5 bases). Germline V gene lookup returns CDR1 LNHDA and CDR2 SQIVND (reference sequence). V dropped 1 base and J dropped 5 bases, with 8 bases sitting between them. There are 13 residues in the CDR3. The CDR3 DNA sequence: TGTGCCAGTAGTATAGGGGGGTTTACTGAAGCTTTCTTT. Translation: CASSIGGFTEAFF.

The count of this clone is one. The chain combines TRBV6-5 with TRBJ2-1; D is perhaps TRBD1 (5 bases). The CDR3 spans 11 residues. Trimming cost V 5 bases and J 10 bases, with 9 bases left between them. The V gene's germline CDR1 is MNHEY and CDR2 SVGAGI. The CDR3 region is CASSNGQEQFF. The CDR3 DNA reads TGTGCCAGCAGTAATGGACAAGAGCAGTTCTTC.

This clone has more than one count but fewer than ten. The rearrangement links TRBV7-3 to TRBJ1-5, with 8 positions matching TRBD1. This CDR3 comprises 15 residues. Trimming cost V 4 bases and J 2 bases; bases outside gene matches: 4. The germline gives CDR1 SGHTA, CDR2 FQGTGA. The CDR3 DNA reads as TGTGCCAGCAGCTCGACGGGACAGGGCAATCAGCCCCAGCATTTT. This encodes CASSSTGQGNQPQHF. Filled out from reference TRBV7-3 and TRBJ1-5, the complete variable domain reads GAGVSQTPSNKVTEKGKYVELRCDPISGHTALYWYRQSLGQGPEFLIYFQGTGAADDSGLPNDRFFAVRPEGSVSTLKIQRTERGDSAVYLCASSSTGQGNQPQHFGDGTRLSIL.

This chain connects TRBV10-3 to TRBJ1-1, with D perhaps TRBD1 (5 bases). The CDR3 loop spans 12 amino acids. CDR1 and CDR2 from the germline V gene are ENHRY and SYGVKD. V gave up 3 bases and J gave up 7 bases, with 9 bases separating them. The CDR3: CAISDRTLEAFF. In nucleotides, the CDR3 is TGTGCCATCAGTGACCGGACACTTGAAGCTTTCTTT.

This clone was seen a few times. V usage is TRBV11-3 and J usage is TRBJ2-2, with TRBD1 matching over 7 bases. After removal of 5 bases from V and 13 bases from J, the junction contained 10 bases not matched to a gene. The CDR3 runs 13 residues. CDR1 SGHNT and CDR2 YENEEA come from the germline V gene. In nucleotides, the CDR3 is TGTGCCAGCAGCCGTTTAAAGGGGGCCGGGCTGTTTTTT. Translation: CASSRLKGAGLFF.